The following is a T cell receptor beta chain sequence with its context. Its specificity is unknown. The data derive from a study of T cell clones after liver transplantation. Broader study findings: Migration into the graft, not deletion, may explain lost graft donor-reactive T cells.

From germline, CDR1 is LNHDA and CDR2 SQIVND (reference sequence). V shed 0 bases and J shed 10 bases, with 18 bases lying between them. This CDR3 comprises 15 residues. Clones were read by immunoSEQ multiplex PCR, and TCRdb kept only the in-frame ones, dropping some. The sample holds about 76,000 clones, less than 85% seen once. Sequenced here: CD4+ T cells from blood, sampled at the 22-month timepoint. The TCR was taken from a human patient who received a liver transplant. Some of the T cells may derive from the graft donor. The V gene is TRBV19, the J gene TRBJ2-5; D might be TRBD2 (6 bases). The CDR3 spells CASSIDPSAPSVQYF. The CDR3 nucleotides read TGTGCCAGTAGTATAGATCCTAGCGCCCCATCGGTCCAGTACTTC.